What follows are 3 T cell receptor beta chains derived from one specimen sequenced in a study of CD8+CD57+ T cells in acquired aplastic anemia. CDR3 and TCR beta VDJ profiling relied on genomic DNA as the template. TCRdb re-called the reads through MiXCR, storing one row per CDR3 protein. Counted here are 50,000 to 70,000 distinct CDR3 sequences, about 54% occurring once; the ten biggest clones make up under 2.5%. Sequencing used sorted CD4+, CD8+, or CD8+CD57+ T cells (not recorded which) from PBMCs. The source of these receptors is a human donor in good health, serving as a control.

This clonotype has just one count. The rearrangement uses TRBV19 and TRBJ2-7, with TRBD1 identical over 12 bases. Germline trimming cut 6 bases from V and 6 bases from J; bases unmatched to any gene: 6. Germline CDR1 is LNHDA and CDR2 is SQIVND (reference sequence). The CDR3 runs to 14 residues. The chain's CDR3 is CASRPGQGALEQYF. The CDR3 DNA is TGTGCCAGTAGGCCGGGACAGGGGGCGCTCGAGCAGTACTTC.

This clonotype was counted ten times or more. The V gene is TRBV30, the J gene TRBJ2-5; D is possibly TRBD2 (6 bases). V lost 3 bases and J 5 bases, leaving 13 bases between the germline ends. The CDR3 totals 13 residues. Germline V CDR1 and CDR2: GTSNPN, SVGIG (reference sequence). The CDR3: CAWSGGTLETQYF. DNA of the CDR3: TGTGCCTGGAGCGGCGGGACTTTGGAGACCCAGTACTTC. Full variable domain (rest looked up from reference TRBV30 and TRBJ2-5): SQTIHQWPATLVQPVGSPLSLECTVEGTSNPNLYWYRQAAGRGLQLLFYSVGIGQISSEVPQNLSASRPQDRQFILSSKKLLLSDSGFYLCAWSGGTLETQYFGPGTRLLVL.

The chain employs TRBV2 and TRBJ1-4, with a weak D call TRBD1 (6 bases). V was clipped by 5 bases and J by 14 bases, with 15 bases between them. The CDR3 spans 12 residues. Germline lookup yields CDR1 SNHLY and CDR2 FYNNEI. Here the CDR3 DNA reads TGTGCCAGCAGTCAAACAAGACAGGATCTGTTTTTT. It is translated as CASSQTRQDLFF.